This is a list of T cell receptor beta chains from one sample in a study of blood T cell repertoires in COVID-19. Sequenced by immunoSEQ multiplex PCR; TCRdb stores in-frame clones only, minus some. The sample has roughly 80,000 clones, 70% to 90% seen once; the top ten hold roughly 5%. The sample comprised peripheral blood. Receptors were obtained from a woman of 80 years or more with active or convalescent COVID-19. CDR3s include the opening cysteine and the closing phenylalanine or tryptophan. A D gene is named only where the DNA matches it firmly. Size values are once, few and many counts, or a class for expanded clones, and some rows have none.

V	size	D	J	CDR3	DNA
TRBV3-1/TRBV3-2	.	TRBD1	TRBJ1-2	CASRSRDRAGGYTF	TGTGCCAGCAGGAGCCGGGACAGGGCGGGTGGCTACACCTTC
TRBV7-8	.	TRBD1	TRBJ2-3	CASRPRGQGTDTQYF	TGTGCCAGCAGGCCCAGGGGACAGGGCACAGATACGCAGTATTTT
TRBV19	.	TRBD1	TRBJ1-1	CASRSGQGWTEAFF	TGTGCCAGTAGGTCGGGACAGGGGTGGACTGAAGCTTTCTTT
TRBV28	few	TRBD1	TRBJ1-5	CASKVGQVYSNQPQHF	TGTGCCAGCAAAGTGGGACAGGTTTATAGCAATCAGCCCCAGCATTTT
TRBV5-4	.	TRBD1	TRBJ1-6	CASSPGQGANPSPLHF	TGTGCCAGCAGCCCTGGACAGGGGGCCAACCCCTCACCCCTCCACTTT
TRBV28	.	TRBD2	TRBJ2-7	CASSLGLAGTYEQYF	TGTGCCAGCAGTTTGGGACTAGCGGGGACCTACGAGCAGTACTTC
TRBV6-2/TRBV6-3	once	.	TRBJ2-5	CASSYERTQETQYF	TGTGCCAGCAGTTACGAGAGGACACAAGAGACCCAGTACTTC
TRBV19	.	.	TRBJ1-1	CASSPGVTMNTEAFF	TGTGCCAGTAGTCCAGGGGTAACGATGAACACTGAAGCTTTCTTT
TRBV7-9	.	.	TRBJ2-7	CASSFTTGSGEQYF	TGTGCCAGCAGCTTCACGACAGGCTCGGGCGAGCAGTACTTC
TRBV6-5	.	.	TRBJ1-5	CASRRGGPSNQPQHF	TGTGCCAGCAGGCGCGGTGGTCCTAGCAATCAGCCCCAGCATTTT
TRBV28	.	.	TRBJ2-7	CASSPVWGTPYEQYF	TGTGCCAGCAGCCCAGTTTGGGGGACACCCTACGAGCAGTACTTC
TRBV5-8	.	.	TRBJ1-4	CASSLIGERDEKLFF	TGTGCCAGCAGCTTGATCGGGGAAAGGGATGAAAAACTGTTTTTT
TRBV5-4	once	TRBD2	TRBJ2-5	CASSSGAGLAPGGDF	TGTGCCAGCAGCAGCGGAGCAGGACTAGCGCCCGGGGGGGACTTC
TRBV28	.	.	TRBJ1-5	CASRAQFSNQPQHF	TGTGCCAGCAGAGCTCAATTTAGCAATCAGCCCCAGCATTTT
TRBV4-3	.	.	TRBJ1-1	CASSQSIGGAATEAFF	TGCGCCAGCAGCCAAAGTATTGGGGGGGCGGCCACTGAAGCTTTCTTT
TRBV4-1	.	TRBD2	TRBJ2-5	CASSQASGRKTQYF	TGCGCCAGCAGCCAAGCTAGCGGGAGGAAGACCCAGTACTTC
TRBV24-1	.	.	TRBJ2-5	CATSEETSGGYQETQYF	TGTGCCACCAGTGAGGAGACTAGTGGCGGATACCAAGAGACCCAGTACTTC
TRBV11-3	.	TRBD1	TRBJ2-6	CASSLVQGAVLTF	TGTGCCAGCAGCTTAGTACAGGGGGCAGTCCTGACTTTC
TRBV7-9	once	.	TRBJ2-2	CASRYRTGELFF	TGTGCCAGCAGATACAGGACCGGGGAGCTGTTTTTT
TRBV7-2	.	.	TRBJ2-5	CASSLGRDSQETQYF	TGTGCCAGCAGCTTAGGGCGGGACAGTCAAGAGACCCAGTACTTC
TRBV4-2	.	TRBD2	TRBJ2-3	CASSQDSQRGFTDTQYF	TGTGCCAGCAGCCAAGATTCCCAGCGGGGGTTCACAGATACGCAGTATTTT
TRBV30	.	.	TRBJ1-4	CAWRGAYEKLFF	TGTGCCTGGAGGGGGGCTTATGAAAAACTGTTTTTT
TRBV6-1	.	.	TRBJ1-5	CASSEVGVYQPQHF	TGTGCCAGCAGTGAAGTAGGGGTTTATCAGCCCCAGCATTTT
TRBV6-2/TRBV6-3	.	TRBD1	TRBJ1-1	CASSYPDRGSEDSEAFF	TGTGCCAGCAGTTACCCGGACAGGGGATCGGAGGACAGTGAAGCTTTCTTT
TRBV6-5	once	.	TRBJ2-2	CASSLKPSDYGELFF	TGTGCCAGCAGTCTAAAACCCTCCGATTACGGGGAGCTGTTTTTT
TRBV15	.	TRBD1	TRBJ1-4	CATSRVQGAEKLFF	TGTGCCACCAGCAGAGTCCAGGGGGCTGAAAAACTGTTTTTT
TRBV6-5	.	.	TRBJ1-1	CASSFRGRAREAFF	TGTGCCAGCAGTTTCCGCGGCAGGGCGAGAGAAGCTTTCTTT
TRBV3-1/TRBV3-2	.	.	TRBJ2-5	CASSPLQGGTQYF	TGTGCCAGCAGCCCGCTCCAGGGGGGGACCCAGTACTTC
TRBV21-1	few	.	TRBJ2-7	CASSKYGAGIGEQYF	TGTGCCAGCAGCAAATATGGAGCGGGAATAGGGGAGCAGTACTTC
TRBV6-2/TRBV6-3	.	TRBD1	TRBJ2-7	CASSLGQGGSYEQYF	TGTGCCAGCAGTTTAGGACAGGGTGGATCCTACGAGCAGTACTTC
TRBV6-2/TRBV6-3	.	.	TRBJ1-5	CASSLGNQPQHF	TGTGCCAGCAGTCTCGGGAATCAGCCCCAGCATTTT
TRBV5-6	.	TRBD2	TRBJ2-2	CASSFAGGTGELFF	TGTGCCAGCAGCTTCGCGGGGGGAACCGGGGAGCTGTTTTTT
TRBV24-1	.	.	TRBJ1-5	CATSDRQGRPQHF	TGTGCCACCAGTGATAGGCAGGGAAGGCCCCAGCATTTT
TRBV2	.	TRBD2	TRBJ2-7	CASNRLAGGNEQYF	TGTGCCAGCAACCGACTAGCGGGAGGCAACGAGCAGTACTTC
TRBV6-6	.	TRBD1	TRBJ1-5	CASSSAGGNNQPQHF	TGTGCCAGCAGTTCGGCAGGGGGCAACAATCAGCCCCAGCATTTT
TRBV5-5	.	TRBD2	TRBJ2-3	CASSQTLAGGQDTQYF	TGTGCCAGCAGCCAGACACTAGCGGGGGGCCAAGATACGCAGTATTTT
TRBV5-5	.	TRBD1	TRBJ1-6	CASSRTGDNNSPLHF	TGTGCCAGCAGCAGGACAGGGGACAATAATTCACCCCTCCACTTT
TRBV5-5	.	.	TRBJ1-2	CASSLLSSSYGYTF	TGTGCCAGCAGCCTCTTATCTAGTAGCTATGGCTACACCTTC
TRBV28	.	.	TRBJ2-6	CASSPPAGGANVLTF	TGTGCCAGCAGTCCCCCCGCGGGAGGGGCCAACGTCCTGACTTTC
TRBV6-2/TRBV6-3	.	.	TRBJ2-3	CASSYSRHRPTDTQYF	TGTGCCAGCAGTTACTCGAGACACCGACCGACAGATACGCAGTATTTT
TRBV19	.	.	TRBJ2-1	CASSIQGLGAYNEQFF	TGTGCCAGTAGTATCCAGGGTTTGGGCGCCTACAATGAGCAGTTCTTC
TRBV7-8	.	TRBD2	TRBJ2-1	CASSPRVGTPMTSGRAREQFF	TGTGCCAGCAGCCCCCGGGTGGGCACTCCGATGACTAGCGGGAGGGCACGTGAGCAGTTCTTC
TRBV6-2/TRBV6-3	.	.	TRBJ1-6	CASSYSRFLNSPLHF	TGTGCCAGCAGTTACTCGAGATTTCTTAATTCACCCCTCCACTTT
TRBV6-2/TRBV6-3	.	TRBD1	TRBJ1-5	CASSQGVGNQPQHF	TGTGCCAGCAGTCAGGGGGTAGGGAATCAGCCCCAGCATTTT
TRBV21-1	.	.	TRBJ2-3	CASSKARDRGTDTQYF	TGTGCCAGCAGCAAAGCCCGGGACAGGGGTACAGATACGCAGTATTTT
TRBV18	.	TRBD1	TRBJ2-7	CASSQIPGTGVYEQYF	TGTGCCAGCTCACAAATCCCCGGGACAGGGGTTTACGAGCAGTACTTC
TRBV19	once	TRBD1	TRBJ2-7	CASSQDRGYEQYF	TGTGCCAGTAGCCAGGACAGGGGCTACGAGCAGTACTTC
TRBV5-1	.	TRBD1	TRBJ2-2	CASSYRDRATGELFF	TGCGCCAGCAGCTACCGGGACAGGGCAACCGGGGAGCTGTTTTTT
TRBV20-1	.	.	TRBJ2-3	CSAHMDTQYF	TGCAGTGCCCACATGGATACGCAGTATTTT
TRBV5-5	few	.	TRBJ2-7	CASSSGSFSPYEQYF	TGTGCCAGCAGCTCGGGTAGCTTCTCGCCCTACGAGCAGTACTTC